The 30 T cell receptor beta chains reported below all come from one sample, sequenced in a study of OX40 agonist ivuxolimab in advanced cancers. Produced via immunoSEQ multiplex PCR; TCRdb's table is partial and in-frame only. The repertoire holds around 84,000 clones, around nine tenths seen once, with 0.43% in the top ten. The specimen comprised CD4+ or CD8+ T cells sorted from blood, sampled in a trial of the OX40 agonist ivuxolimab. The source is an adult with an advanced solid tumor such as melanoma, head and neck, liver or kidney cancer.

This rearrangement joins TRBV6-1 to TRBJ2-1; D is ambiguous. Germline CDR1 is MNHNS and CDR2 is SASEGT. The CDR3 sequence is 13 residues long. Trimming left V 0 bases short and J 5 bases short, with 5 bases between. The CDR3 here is CASSEAYNNEQFF. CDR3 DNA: TGTGCCAGCAGTGAAGCCTACAACAATGAGCAGTTCTTC.

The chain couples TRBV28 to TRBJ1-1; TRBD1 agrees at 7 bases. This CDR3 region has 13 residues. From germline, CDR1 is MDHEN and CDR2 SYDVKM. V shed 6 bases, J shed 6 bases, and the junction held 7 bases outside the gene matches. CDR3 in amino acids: CASRKQGRAEAFF. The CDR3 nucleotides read TGTGCCAGCAGAAAACAGGGGAGGGCTGAAGCTTTCTTT.

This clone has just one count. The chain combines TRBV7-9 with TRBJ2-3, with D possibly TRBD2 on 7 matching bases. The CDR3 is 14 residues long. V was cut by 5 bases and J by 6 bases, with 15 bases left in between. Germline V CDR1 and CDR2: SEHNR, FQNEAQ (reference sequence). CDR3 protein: CASSLGEGEDTQYF. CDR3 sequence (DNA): TGTGCCAGCAGCCTTGGGGAGGGGGAGGATACGCAGTATTTT.

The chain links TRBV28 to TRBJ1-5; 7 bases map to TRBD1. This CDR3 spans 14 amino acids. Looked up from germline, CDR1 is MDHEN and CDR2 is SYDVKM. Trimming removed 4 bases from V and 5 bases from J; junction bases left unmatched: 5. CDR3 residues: CASSSDRVDQPQHF. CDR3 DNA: TGTGCCAGCAGTTCCGACAGGGTGGATCAGCCCCAGCATTTT.

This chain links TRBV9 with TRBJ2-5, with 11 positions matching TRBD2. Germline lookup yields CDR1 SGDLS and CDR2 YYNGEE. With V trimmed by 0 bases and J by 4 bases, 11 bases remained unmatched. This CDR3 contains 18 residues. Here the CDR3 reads CASSVGVAGGPSGETQYF. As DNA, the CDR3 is TGTGCCAGCAGCGTAGGGGTAGCGGGGGGGCCAAGTGGAGAGACCCAGTACTTC.

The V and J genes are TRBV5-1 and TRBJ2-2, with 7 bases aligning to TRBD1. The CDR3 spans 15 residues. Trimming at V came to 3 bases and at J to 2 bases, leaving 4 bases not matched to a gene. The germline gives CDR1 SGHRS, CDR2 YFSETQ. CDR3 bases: TGCGCCAGCAGCTCCGGACAGGATAACACCGGGGAGCTGTTTTTT. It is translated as CASSSGQDNTGELFF.

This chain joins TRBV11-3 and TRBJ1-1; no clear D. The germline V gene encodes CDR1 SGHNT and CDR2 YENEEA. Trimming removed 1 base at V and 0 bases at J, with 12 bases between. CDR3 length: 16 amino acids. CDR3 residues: CASSLGLGQLNTEAFF. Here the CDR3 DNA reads TGTGCCAGCAGCTTAGGGTTAGGGCAGCTGAACACTGAAGCTTTCTTT.

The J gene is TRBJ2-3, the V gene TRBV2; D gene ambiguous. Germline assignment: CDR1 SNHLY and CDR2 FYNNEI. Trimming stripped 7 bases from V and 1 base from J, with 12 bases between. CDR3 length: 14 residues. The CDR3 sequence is CASTAHMGTDTQYF. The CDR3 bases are TGTGCCAGCACCGCCCACATGGGCACAGATACGCAGTATTTT.

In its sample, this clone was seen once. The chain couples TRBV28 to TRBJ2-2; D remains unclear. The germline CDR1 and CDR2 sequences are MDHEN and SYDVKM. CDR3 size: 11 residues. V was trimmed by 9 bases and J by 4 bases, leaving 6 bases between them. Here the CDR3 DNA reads TGTGCCAGTTCCCTCACCGGGGAGCTGTTTTTT. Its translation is CASSLTGELFF.

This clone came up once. In DNA form, the CDR3 reads TGTGCCAGCAGGGTTAGCTACGAGCAGTACTTC. As protein: CASRVSYEQYF. The chain carries TRBV9 and TRBJ2-7, with D unclear. The CDR3 is made up of 11 amino acids. Trimming stripped 5 bases from V and 3 bases from J, with 6 bases between. Germline V gives CDR1 SGDLS, CDR2 YYNGEE.

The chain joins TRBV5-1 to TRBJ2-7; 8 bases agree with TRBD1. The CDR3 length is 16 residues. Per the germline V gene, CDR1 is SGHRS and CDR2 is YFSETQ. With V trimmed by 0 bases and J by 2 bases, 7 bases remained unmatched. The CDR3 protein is CASSLGGGQGTYEQYF. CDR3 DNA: TGCGCCAGCAGCTTGGGTGGCGGACAGGGAACCTACGAGCAGTACTTC. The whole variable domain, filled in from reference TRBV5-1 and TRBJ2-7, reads KAGVTQTPRYLIKTRGQQVTLSCSPISGHRSVSWYQQTPGQGLQFLFEYFSETQRNKGNFPGRFSGRQFSNSRSEMNVSTLELGDSALYLCASSLGGGQGTYEQYFGPGTRLTVT.

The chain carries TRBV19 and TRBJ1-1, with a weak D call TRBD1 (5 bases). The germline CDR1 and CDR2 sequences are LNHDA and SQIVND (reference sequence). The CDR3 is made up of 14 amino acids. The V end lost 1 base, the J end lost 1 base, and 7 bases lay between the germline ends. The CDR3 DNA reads TGTGCCAGTAGTATAGTAGGGGCGAACACTGAAGCTTTCTTT. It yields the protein CASSIVGANTEAFF.

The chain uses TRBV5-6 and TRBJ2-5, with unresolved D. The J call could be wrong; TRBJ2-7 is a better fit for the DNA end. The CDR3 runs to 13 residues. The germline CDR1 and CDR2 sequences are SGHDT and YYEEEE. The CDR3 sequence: CASSFRNSYEQYF. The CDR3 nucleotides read TGTGCCAGCAGCTTTCGGAACTCCTACGAGCAGTACTTC.

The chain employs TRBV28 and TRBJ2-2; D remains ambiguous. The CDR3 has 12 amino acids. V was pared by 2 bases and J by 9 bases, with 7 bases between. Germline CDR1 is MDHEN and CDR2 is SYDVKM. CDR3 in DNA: TGTGCCAGCAGTTTAAACCCCAGGGAGCTGTTTTTT. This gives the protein CASSLNPRELFF.

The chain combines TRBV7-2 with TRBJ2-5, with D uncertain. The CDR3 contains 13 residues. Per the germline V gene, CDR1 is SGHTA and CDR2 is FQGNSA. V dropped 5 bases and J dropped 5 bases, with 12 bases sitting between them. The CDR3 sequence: CASSAFRVETQYF. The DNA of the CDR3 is TGTGCCAGCAGCGCCTTTCGGGTCGAGACCCAGTACTTC.

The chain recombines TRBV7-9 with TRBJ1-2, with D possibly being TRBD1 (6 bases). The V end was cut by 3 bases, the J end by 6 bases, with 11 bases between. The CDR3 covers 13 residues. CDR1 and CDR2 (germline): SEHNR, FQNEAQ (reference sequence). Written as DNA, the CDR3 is TGTGCCAGCAGCTTCGGGACAACCGATGGCTACACCTTC. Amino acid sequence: CASSFGTTDGYTF.

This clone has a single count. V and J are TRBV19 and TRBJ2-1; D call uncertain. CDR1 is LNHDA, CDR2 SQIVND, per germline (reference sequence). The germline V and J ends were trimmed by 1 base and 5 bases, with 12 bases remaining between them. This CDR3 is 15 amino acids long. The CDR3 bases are TGTGCCAGTAGTATAGGCAACTGGGAAGACAATGAGCAGTTCTTC. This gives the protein CASSIGNWEDNEQFF. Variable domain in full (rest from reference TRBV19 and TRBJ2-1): DGGITQSPKYLFRKEGQNVTLSCEQNLNHDAMYWYRQDPGQGLRLIYYSQIVNDFQKGDIAEGYSVSREKKESFPLTVTSAQKNPTAFYLCASSIGNWEDNEQFFGPGTRLTVL.

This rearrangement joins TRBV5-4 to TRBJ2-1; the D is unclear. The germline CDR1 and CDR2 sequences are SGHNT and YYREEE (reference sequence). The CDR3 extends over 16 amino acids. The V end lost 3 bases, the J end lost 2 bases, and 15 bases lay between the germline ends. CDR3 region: CASSSAVQAAYNEQFF. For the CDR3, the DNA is TGTGCCAGCAGCTCCGCGGTCCAGGCTGCCTACAATGAGCAGTTCTTC.

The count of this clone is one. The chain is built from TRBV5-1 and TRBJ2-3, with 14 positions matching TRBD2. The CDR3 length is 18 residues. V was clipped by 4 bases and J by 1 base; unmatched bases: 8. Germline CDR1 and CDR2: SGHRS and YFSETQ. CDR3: CASSPGTSGSWGTDTQYF. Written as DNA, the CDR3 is TGCGCCAGCAGCCCGGGGACTAGCGGGAGCTGGGGCACAGATACGCAGTATTTT.

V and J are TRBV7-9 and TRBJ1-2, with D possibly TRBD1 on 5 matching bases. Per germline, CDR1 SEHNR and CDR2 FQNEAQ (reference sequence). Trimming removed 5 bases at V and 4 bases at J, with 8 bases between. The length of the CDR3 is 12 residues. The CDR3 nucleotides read TGTGCCAGCAGCAGGGACCTCTATGGCTACACCTTC. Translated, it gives CASSRDLYGYTF. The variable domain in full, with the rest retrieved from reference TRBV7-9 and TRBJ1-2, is DTGVSQNPRHKITKRGQNVTFRCDPISEHNRLYWYRQTLGQGPEFLTYFQNEAQLEKSRLLSDRFSAERPKGSFSTLEIQRTEQGDSAMYLCASSRDLYGYTFGSGTRLTVV.

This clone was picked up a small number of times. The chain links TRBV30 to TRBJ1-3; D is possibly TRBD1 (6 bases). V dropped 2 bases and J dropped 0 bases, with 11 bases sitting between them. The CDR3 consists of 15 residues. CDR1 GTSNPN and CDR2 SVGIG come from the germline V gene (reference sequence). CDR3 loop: CAWSSGVSSGNTIYF. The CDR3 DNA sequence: TGTGCCTGGAGTTCAGGGGTCAGCTCTGGAAACACCATATATTTT. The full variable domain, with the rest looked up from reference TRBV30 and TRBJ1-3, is SQTIHQWPATLVQPVGSPLSLECTVEGTSNPNLYWYRQAAGRGLQLLFYSVGIGQISSEVPQNLSASRPQDRQFILSSKKLLLSDSGFYLCAWSSGVSSGNTIYFGEGSWLTVV.

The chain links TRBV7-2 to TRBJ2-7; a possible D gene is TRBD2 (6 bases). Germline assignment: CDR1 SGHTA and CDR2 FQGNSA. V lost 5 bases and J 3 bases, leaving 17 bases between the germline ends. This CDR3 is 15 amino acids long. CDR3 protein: CASSLRFPGGYEQYF. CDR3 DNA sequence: TGTGCCAGCAGCCTAAGATTCCCCGGGGGCTACGAGCAGTACTTC. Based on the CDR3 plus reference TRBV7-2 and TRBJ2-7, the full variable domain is GAGVSQSPSNKVTEKGKDVELRCDPISGHTALYWYRQSLGQGLEFLIYFQGNSAPDKSGLPSDRFSAERTGGSVSTLTIQRTQQEDSAVYLCASSLRFPGGYEQYFGPGTRLTVT.

For the CDR3, the DNA is TGTGCCAGCAGCTTGAGGGTTAGCGGGAACAACAATGAGCAGTTCTTC. Translating it yields CASSLRVSGNNNEQFF. The rearrangement uses TRBV5-8 and TRBJ2-1, with TRBD2 matching 8 bases. The germline V gene encodes CDR1 SGHTS and CDR2 YDEGEE. The J segment lost 5 bases and the V segment lost 1 base, leaving 8 bases of the junction unmatched. The CDR3 sequence is 16 residues long. Filled out from reference TRBV5-8 and TRBJ2-1, the complete variable domain reads EAGVTQSPTHLIKTRGQQATLRCSPISGHTSVYWYQQALGLGLQFLLWYDEGEERNRGNFPPRFSGRQFPNYSSELNVNALELEDSALYLCASSLRVSGNNNEQFFGPGTRLTVL.

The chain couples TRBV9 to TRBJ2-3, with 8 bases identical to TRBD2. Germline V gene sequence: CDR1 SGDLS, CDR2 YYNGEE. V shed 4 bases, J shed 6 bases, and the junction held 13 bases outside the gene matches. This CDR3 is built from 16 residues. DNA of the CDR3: TGTGCCAGCAGCCGTTCGGCCAGCGGGGGTCTGGATACGCAGTATTTT. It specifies CASSRSASGGLDTQYF.

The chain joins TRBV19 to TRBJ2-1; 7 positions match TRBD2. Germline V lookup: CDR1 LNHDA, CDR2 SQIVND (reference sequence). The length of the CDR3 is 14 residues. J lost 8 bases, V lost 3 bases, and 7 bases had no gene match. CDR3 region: CASSIGGRADEQFF. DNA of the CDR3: TGTGCCAGTAGTATTGGTGGGAGGGCTGATGAGCAGTTCTTC. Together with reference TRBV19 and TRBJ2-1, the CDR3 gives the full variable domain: DGGITQSPKYLFRKEGQNVTLSCEQNLNHDAMYWYRQDPGQGLRLIYYSQIVNDFQKGDIAEGYSVSREKKESFPLTVTSAQKNPTAFYLCASSIGGRADEQFFGPGTRLTVL.

The CDR3 DNA reads as TGTGCCAGCAGCCCTCAGGTAGGGCGGATCAACACCGGGGAGCTGTTTTTT. It encodes CASSPQVGRINTGELFF. V gene TRBV16 combines with J gene TRBJ2-2; no clear D gene. V was clipped by 4 bases and J by 2 bases, with 17 bases between them. The CDR3 is 17 residues long. CDR1 and CDR2 from the germline V gene are KGHSY and FQNENV.

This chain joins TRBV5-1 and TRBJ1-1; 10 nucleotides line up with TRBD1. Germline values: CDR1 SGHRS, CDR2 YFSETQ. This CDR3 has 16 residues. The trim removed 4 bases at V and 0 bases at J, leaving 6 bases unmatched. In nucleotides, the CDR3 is TGCGCCAGCAGCGCAGGACAGGGGGGGATGAACACTGAAGCTTTCTTT. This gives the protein CASSAGQGGMNTEAFF.

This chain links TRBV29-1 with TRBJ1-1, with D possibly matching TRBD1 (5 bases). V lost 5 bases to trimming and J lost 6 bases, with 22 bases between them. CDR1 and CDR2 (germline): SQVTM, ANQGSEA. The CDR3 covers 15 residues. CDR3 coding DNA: TGCAGCGTTTCCGGCATCTTGGGATGGGGCGCTGAAGCTTTCTTT. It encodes CSVSGILGWGAEAFF.

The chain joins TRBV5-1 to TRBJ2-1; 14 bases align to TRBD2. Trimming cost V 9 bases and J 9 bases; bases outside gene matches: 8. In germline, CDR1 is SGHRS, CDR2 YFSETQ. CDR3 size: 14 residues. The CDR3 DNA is TGCGCCACTCGACTAGCGGGAGGGGTCGGTGAGCAGTTCTTC. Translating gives CATRLAGGVGEQFF.

The CDR3 sequence: CASSFIGGSGEKLFF. Here the CDR3 DNA reads TGCGCCAGCAGCTTTATCGGGGGCAGTGGTGAAAAACTGTTTTTT. This sequence joins TRBV5-1 and TRBJ1-4, with a weak D call TRBD1 (6 bases). Trimming stripped 2 bases from V and 7 bases from J, with 15 bases between. CDR1 and CDR2 (germline): SGHRS, YFSETQ. This CDR3 spans 15 amino acids.